This section outlines one TCR beta chain sequence together with its context. Antigen unknown. This record belongs to a study of T cell responses to AZD1222 COVID-19 vaccine. TCRdb's table, derived via immunoSEQ multiplex PCR, lists solely in-frame clones and lacks some. The sample holds about 84,000 clones, around 83% seen once. Whole-study results and caveats: Spike-specific TCR breadth and depth rose after two AZD1222 doses. Recipients of AZD1222 seropositive at baseline numbered only 5 to 7. Sampled repertoires all dated from after the peak T cell response. Clonal diversity may have been underestimated in mostly white British donors.

The TCR originated in an adult who received the AZD1222 COVID-19 vaccine. The sequencing here drew on peripheral blood, taken 28 days after the second AZD1222 dose.

CDR3 sequence reads: CASSSIRDEQFF. Written as DNA, the CDR3 is TGTGCCAGCAGCTCCATCCGGGATGAGCAGTTCTTC. The chain joins TRBV12-3 or TRBV12-4 to TRBJ2-1; D gene uncertain. This CDR3 comprises 12 residues. V was trimmed by 6 bases and J by 8 bases, leaving 11 bases between them.